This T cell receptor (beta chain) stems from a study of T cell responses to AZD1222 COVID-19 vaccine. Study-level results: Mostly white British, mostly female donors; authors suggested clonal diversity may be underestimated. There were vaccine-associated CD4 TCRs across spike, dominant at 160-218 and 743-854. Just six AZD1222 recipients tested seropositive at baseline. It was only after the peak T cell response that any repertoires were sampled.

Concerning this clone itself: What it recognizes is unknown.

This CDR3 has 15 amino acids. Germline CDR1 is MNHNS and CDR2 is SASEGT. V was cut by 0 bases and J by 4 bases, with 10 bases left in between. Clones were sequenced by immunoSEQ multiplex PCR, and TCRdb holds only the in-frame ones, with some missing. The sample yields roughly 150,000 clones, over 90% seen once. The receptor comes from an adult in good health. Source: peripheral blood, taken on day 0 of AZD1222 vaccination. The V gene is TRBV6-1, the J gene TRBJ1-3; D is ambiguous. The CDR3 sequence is CASSEASAGGNTIYF. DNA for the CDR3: TGTGCCAGCAGTGAAGCGTCAGCCGGGGGAAACACCATATATTTT.